This T cell receptor beta chain was found in a study of pediatric ulcerative colitis. Study context: Ulcerative colitis patients had pancolitis or left-sided colitis, with confirming histology.

Each sample received Survey-level depth of up to 500,000 reads. The data were produced by immunoSEQ multiplex PCR, yet TCRdb's version contains in-frame clones alone and is incomplete. The table shows about 36,000 clones, with over 65% occurring only once. V shed 5 bases and J 2 bases; nucleotides not matched to a gene: 6. Germline CDR1 reads SGHTA; CDR2 reads FQGNSA. The CDR3 has 16 residues. To note about this clone: The antigen is undetermined.

Broader study findings: Total lymphocyte DNA, not sorted subsets, was the template.

The chain has TRBV7-2 and TRBJ2-4, with 10 bases fitting TRBD1. The specimen sequenced was blood. The clonotype was recovered from a girl aged 10 to 17 with moderate ulcerative colitis. The CDR3 coding sequence is TGTGCCAGCAGCCCTTGGACAGGGGGAACCAAAAACATTCAGTACTTC. Translated: CASSPWTGGTKNIQYF.